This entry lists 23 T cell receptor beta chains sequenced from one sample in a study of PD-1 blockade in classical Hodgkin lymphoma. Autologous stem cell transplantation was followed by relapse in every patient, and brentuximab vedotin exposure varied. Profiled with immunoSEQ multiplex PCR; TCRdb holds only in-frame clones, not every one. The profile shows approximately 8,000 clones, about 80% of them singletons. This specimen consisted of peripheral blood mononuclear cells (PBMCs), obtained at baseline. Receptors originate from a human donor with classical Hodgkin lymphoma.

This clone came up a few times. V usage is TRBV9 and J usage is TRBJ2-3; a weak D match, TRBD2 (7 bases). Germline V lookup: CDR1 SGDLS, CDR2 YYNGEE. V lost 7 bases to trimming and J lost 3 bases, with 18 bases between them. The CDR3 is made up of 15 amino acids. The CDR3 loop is CASALGEGGTDTQYF. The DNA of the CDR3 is TGTGCCAGCGCCCTCGGGGAGGGGGGTACAGATACGCAGTATTTT.

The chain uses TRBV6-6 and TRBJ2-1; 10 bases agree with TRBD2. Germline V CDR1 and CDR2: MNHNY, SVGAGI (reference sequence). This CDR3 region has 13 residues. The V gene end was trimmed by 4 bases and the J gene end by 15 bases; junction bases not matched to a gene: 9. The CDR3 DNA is TGTGCCAGCAGTTCTGGACTAGCGGAGCTCTGGTTCTTC. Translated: CASSSGLAELWFF.

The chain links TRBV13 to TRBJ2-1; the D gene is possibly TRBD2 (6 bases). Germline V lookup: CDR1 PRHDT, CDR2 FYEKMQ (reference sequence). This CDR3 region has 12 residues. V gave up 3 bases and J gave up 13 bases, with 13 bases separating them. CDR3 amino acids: CASSFRGTPQFF. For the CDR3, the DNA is TGTGCCAGCAGCTTTCGCGGGACTCCACAGTTCTTC.

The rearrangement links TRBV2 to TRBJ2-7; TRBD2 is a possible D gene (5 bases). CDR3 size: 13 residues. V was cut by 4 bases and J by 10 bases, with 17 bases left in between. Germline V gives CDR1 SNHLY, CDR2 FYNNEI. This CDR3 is CASSGLPLGIQYF. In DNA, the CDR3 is TGTGCCAGCAGTGGACTACCCCTGGGGATTCAGTACTTC.

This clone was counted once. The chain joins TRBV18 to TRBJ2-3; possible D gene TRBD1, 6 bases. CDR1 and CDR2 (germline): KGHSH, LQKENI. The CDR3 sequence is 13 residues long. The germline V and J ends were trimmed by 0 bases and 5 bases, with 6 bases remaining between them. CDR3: CASSPPGGDTQYF. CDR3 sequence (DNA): TGTGCCAGCTCACCACCAGGGGGAGATACGCAGTATTTT. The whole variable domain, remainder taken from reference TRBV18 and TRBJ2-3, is NAGVMQNPRHLVRRRGQEARLRCSPMKGHSHVYWYRQLPEEGLKFMVYLQKENIIDESGMPKERFSAEFPKEGPSILRIQQVVRGDSAAYFCASSPPGGDTQYFGPGTRLTVL.

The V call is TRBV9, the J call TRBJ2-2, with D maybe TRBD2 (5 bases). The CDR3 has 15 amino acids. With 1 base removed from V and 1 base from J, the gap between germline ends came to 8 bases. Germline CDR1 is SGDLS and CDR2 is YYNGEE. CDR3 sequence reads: CASSVTRENTGELFF. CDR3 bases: TGTGCCAGCAGCGTAACGAGGGAGAACACCGGGGAGCTGTTTTTT.

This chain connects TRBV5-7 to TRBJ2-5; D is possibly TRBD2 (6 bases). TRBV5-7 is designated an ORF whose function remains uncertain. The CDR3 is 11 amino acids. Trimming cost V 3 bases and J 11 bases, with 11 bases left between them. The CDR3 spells CASSWAREQYF. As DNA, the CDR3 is TGTGCCAGCAGCTGGGCTCGGGAGCAGTACTTC.

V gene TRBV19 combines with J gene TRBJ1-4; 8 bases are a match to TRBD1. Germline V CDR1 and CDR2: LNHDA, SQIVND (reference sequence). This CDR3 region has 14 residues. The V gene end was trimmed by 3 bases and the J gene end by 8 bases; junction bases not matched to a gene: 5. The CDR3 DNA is TGTGCCAGTAGTATGACAGGGGTCGGGGAAAAACTGTTTTTT. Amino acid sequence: CASSMTGVGEKLFF.

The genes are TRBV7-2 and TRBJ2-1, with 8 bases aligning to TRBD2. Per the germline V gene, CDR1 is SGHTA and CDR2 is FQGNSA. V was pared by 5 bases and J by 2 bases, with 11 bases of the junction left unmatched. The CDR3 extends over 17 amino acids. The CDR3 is CASSPHSLAEPYNEQFF. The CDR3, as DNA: TGTGCCAGCAGCCCCCACTCACTAGCGGAGCCCTACAATGAGCAGTTCTTC.

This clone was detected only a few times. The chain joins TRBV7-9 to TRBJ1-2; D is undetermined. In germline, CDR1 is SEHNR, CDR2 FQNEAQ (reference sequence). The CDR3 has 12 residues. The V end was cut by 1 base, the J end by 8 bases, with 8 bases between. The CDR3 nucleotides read TGTGCCAGCAGCTTAGAGGCCGGCGGCTACACCTTC. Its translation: CASSLEAGGYTF.

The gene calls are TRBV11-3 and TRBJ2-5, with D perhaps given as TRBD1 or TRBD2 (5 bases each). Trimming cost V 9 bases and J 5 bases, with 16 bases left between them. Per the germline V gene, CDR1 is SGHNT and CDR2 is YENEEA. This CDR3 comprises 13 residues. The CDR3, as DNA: TGTGCCAGTGAGGGACCGTCCGGGGAGACCCAGTACTTC. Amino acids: CASEGPSGETQYF. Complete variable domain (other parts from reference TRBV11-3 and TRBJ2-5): EAGVVQSPRYKIIEKKQPVAFWCNPISGHNTLYWYLQNLGQGPELLIRYENEEAVDDSQLPKDRFSAERLKGVDSTLKIQPAELGDSAVYLCASEGPSGETQYFGPGTRLLVL.

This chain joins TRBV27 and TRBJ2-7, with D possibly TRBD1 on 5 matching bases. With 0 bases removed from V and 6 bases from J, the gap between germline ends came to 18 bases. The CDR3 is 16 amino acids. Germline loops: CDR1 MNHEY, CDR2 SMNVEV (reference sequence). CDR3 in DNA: TGTGCCAGCAGTTTATCAGCACAGGCCTACCCTCGCGAGCAGTACTTC. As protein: CASSLSAQAYPREQYF.

This CDR3 reads CASSEAWAGTYEQYF. The CDR3 nucleotides read TGTGCCAGCAGTGAAGCTTGGGCAGGGACCTACGAGCAGTACTTC. The rearrangement joins TRBV6-1 to TRBJ2-7; D might be TRBD1 (5 bases). Germline CDR1 and CDR2: MNHNS and SASEGT. V lost 0 bases and J lost 2, with 11 bases in between. This CDR3 is built from 15 residues.

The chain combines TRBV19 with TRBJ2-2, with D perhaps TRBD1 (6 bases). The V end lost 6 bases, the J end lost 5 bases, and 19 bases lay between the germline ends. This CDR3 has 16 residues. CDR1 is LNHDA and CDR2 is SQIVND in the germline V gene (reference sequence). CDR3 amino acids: CASRVGAGTTTGELFF. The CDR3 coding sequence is TGTGCCAGTAGGGTGGGCGCCGGGACAACTACCGGGGAGCTGTTTTTT.

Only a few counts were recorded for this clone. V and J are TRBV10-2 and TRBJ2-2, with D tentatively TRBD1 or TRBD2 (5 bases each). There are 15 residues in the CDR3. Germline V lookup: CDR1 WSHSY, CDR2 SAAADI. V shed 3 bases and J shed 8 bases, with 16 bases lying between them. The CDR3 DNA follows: TGCGCCAGCAGTGACAGGGACCCAGCCTCTGGGGAGCTGTTTTTT. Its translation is CASSDRDPASGELFF.

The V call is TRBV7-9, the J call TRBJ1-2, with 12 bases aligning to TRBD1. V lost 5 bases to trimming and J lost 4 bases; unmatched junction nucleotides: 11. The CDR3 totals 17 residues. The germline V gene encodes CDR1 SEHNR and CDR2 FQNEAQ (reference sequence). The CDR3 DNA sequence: TGTGCCAGCAGCAAACCGGGACAGGGGGCGTCAAGCTATGGCTACACCTTC. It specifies CASSKPGQGASSYGYTF.

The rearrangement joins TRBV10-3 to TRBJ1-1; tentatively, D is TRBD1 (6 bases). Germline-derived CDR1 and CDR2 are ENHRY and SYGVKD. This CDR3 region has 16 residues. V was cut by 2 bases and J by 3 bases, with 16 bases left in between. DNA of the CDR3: TGTGCCATCAGTGAGCGCCCCGCAGGGGCTGACACTGAAGCTTTCTTT. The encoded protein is CAISERPAGADTEAFF.

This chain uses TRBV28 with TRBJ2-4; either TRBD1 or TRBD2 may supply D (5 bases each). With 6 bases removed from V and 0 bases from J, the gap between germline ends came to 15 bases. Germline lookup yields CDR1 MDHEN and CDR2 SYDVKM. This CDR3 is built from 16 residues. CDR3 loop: CASSGARRLAKNIQYF. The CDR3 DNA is TGTGCCAGCAGCGGGGCGCGGCGGCTAGCCAAAAACATTCAGTACTTC.

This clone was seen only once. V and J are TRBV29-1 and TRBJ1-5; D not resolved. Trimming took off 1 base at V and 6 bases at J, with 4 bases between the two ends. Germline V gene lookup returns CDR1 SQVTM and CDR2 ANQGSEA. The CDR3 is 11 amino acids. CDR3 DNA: TGCAGCGTTGAAGTAGGTCAGCCCCAGCATTTT. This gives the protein CSVEVGQPQHF.

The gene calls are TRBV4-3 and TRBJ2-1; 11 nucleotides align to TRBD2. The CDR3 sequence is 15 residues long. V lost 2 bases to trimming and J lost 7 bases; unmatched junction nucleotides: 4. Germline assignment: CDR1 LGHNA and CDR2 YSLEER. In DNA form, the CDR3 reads TGCGCCAGCAGCCAACCGGGACTAGCGGAAAATGAGCAGTTCTTC. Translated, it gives CASSQPGLAENEQFF.

The CDR3 loop is CASSPRHSVNYGYTF. The CDR3 nucleotides are TGTGCCAGCAGCCCCAGGCACAGCGTTAACTATGGCTACACCTTC. V usage is TRBV9 and J usage is TRBJ1-2; D not certain. Germline V gene lookup returns CDR1 SGDLS and CDR2 YYNGEE. Trimming shortened V by 4 bases and J by 1 base, and 14 bases separated the two germline ends. The CDR3 loop spans 15 amino acids.

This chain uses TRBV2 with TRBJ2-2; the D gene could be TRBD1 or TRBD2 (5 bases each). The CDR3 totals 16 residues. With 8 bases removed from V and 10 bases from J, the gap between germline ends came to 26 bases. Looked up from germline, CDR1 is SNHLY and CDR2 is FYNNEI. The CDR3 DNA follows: TGTGCCAGCGTACCTCCCAGGCAGGGTTTGGGAGCGGAGCTGTTTTTT. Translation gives CASVPPRQGLGAELFF.

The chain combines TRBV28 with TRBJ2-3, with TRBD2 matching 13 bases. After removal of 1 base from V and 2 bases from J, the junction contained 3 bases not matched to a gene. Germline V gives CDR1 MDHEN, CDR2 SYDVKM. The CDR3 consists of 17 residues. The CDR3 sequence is CASSLFGLAGATDTQYF. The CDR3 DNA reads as TGTGCCAGCAGTTTATTCGGACTAGCGGGGGCCACAGATACGCAGTATTTT.